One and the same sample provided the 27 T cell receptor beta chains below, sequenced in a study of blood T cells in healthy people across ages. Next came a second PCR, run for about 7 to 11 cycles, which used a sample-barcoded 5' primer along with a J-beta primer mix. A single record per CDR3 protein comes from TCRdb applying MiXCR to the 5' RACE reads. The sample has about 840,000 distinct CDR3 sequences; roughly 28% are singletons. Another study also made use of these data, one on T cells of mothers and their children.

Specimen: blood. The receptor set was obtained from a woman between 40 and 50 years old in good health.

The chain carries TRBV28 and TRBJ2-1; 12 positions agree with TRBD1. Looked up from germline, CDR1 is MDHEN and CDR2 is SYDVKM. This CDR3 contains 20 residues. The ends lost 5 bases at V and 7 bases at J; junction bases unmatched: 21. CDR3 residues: CASSPDTLIPGQGARNEQFF. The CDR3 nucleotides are TGTGCCAGCAGTCCCGACACTCTTATACCGGGACAGGGGGCGAGGAATGAGCAGTTCTTC. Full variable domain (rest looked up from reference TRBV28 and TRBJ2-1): DVKVTQSSRYLVKRTGEKVFLECVQDMDHENMFWYRQDPGLGLRLIYFSYDVKMKEKGDIPEGYSVSREKKERFSLILESASTNQTSMYLCASSPDTLIPGQGARNEQFFGPGTRLTVL.

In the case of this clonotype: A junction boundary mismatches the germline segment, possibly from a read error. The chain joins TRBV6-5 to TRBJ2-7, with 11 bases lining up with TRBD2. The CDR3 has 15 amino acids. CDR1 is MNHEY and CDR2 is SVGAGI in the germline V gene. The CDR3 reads CASRGGLAGFYAQYF. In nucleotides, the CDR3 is TGTGCCAGCAGGGGAGGACTAGCGGGCTTCTACGCGCAGTACTTC.

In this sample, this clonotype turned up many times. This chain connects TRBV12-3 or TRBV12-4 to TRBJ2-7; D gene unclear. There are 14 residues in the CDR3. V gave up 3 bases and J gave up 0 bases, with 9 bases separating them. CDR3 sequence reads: CASSFVHLSYEQYF. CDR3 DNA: TGTGCCAGCAGTTTCGTACACCTCTCCTACGAGCAGTACTTC.

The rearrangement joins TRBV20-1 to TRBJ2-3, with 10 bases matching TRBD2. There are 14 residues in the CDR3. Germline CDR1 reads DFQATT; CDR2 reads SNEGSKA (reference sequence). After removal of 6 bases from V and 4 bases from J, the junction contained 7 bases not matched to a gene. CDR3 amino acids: CSALSGGAADTQYF. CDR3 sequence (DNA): TGCAGTGCATTGAGCGGGGGGGCCGCAGATACGCAGTATTTT.

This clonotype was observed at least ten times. CDR3 protein: CASSYDTSSYNEQFF. DNA for the CDR3: TGTGCCAGTAGCTACGACACCAGCTCCTACAATGAGCAGTTCTTC. V usage is TRBV28 and J usage is TRBJ2-1; D is undetermined. Germline-derived CDR1 and CDR2 are MDHEN and SYDVKM. Trimming took 9 bases from V and 0 from J, leaving 15 bases between them. The CDR3 is made up of 15 amino acids.

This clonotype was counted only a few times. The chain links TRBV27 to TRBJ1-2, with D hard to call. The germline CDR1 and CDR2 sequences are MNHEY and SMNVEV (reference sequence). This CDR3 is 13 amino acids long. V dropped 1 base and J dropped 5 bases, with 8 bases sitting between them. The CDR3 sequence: CASSLFVDYGYTF. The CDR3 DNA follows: TGTGCCAGCAGTTTATTCGTGGATTATGGCTACACCTTC.

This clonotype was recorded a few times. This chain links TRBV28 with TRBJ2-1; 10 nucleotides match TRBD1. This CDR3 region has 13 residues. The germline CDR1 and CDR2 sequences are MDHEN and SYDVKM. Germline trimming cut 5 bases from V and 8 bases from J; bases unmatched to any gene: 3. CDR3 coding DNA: TGTGCCAGCAGTCCCGGGACAGGGGATGAGCAGTTCTTC. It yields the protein CASSPGTGDEQFF.

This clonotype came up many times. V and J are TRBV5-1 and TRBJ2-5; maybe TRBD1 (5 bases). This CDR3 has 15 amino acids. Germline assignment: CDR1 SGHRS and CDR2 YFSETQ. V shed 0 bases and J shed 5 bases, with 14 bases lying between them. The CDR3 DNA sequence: TGCGCCAGCAGCTTGGCTGGGGCCTTAGGGGAGACCCAGTACTTC. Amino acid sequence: CASSLAGALGETQYF.

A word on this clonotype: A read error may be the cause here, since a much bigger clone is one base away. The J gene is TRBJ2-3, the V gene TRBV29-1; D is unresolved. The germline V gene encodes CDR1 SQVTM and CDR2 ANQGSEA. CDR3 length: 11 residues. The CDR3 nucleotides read TGCAACGTTCAATTTGCAGATACGCAGTATTTT. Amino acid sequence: CNVQFADTQYF.

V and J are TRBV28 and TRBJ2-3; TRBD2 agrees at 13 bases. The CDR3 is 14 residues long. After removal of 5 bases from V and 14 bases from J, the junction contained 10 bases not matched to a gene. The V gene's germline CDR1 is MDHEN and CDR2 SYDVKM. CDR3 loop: CASSVTSGGAWMYF. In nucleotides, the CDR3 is TGTGCCAGCAGTGTAACTAGCGGGGGGGCCTGGATGTATTTT.

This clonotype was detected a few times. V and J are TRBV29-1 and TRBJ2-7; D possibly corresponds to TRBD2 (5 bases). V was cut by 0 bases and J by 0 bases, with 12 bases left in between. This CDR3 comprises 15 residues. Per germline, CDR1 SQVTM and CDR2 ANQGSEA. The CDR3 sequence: CSVEDSGGSSYEQYF. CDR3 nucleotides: TGCAGCGTTGAAGACTCCGGCGGGTCCTCCTACGAGCAGTACTTC.

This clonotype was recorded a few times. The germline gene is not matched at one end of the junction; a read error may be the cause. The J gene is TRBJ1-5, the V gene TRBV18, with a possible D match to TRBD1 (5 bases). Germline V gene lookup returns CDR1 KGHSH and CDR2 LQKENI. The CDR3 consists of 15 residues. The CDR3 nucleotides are TGTGCCAGCCCACCCTTTCAAGGGGGCAATCAGCCCCAGCATTTT. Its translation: CASPPFQGGNQPQHF.

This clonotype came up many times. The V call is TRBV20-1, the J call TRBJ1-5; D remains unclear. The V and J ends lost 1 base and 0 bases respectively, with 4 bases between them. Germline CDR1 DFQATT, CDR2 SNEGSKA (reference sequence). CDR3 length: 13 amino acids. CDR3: CSARGHSNQPQHF. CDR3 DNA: TGCAGTGCTAGAGGACATAGCAATCAGCCCCAGCATTTT.

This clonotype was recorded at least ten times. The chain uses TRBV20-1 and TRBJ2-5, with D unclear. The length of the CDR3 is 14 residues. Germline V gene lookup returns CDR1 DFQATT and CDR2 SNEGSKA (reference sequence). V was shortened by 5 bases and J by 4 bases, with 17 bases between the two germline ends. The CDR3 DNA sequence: TGCAGTGCTCCCGAGGATAGCAGCCGAGAGACCCAGTACTTC. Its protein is CSAPEDSSRETQYF.

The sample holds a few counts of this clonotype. The CDR3 reads CSVSGFYNEQFF. CDR3 DNA sequence: TGCAGCGTTAGCGGATTCTACAATGAGCAGTTCTTC. The chain uses TRBV29-1 and TRBJ2-1; D possibly corresponds to TRBD2 (5 bases). Trimming pared 5 bases from V and 3 bases from J, leaving 8 bases between. CDR1 and CDR2 (germline): SQVTM, ANQGSEA. This CDR3 region has 12 residues.

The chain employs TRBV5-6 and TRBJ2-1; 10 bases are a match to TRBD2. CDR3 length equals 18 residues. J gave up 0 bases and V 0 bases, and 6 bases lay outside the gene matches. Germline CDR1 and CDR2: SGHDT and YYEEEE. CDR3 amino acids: CASSLGISGGSSYNEQFF. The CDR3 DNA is TGTGCCAGCAGCTTGGGTATTAGCGGGGGGAGCTCCTACAATGAGCAGTTCTTC.

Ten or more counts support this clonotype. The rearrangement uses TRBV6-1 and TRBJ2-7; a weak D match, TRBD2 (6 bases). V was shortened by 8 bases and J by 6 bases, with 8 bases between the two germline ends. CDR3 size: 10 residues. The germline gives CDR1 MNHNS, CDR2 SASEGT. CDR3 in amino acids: CASEEGEQYF. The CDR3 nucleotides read TGTGCCAGCGAGGAGGGCGAGCAGTACTTC.

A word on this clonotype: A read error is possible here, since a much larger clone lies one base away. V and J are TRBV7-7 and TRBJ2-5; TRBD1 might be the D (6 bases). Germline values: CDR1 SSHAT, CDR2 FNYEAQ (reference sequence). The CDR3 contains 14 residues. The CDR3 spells CASSIAGTLETQYF. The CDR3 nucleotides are TGTGCTAGCAGCATCGCCGGGACATTGGAGACCCAGTACTTC.

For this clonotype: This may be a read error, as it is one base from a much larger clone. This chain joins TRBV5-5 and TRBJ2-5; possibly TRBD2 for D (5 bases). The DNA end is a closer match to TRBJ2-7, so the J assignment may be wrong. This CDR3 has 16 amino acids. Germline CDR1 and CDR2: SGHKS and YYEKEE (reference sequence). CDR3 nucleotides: TGTGCCAGCAGCTTTCCCTGGACGGTTCGAGGGAGCGAGCAGTACTTC. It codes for CASSFPWTVRGSEQYF.

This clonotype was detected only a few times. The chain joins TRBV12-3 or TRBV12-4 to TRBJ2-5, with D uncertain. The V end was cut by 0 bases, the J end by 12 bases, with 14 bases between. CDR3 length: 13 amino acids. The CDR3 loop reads CASSLAGRGEKYF. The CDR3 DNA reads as TGTGCCAGCAGTTTAGCCGGTCGAGGTGAGAAGTACTTC.

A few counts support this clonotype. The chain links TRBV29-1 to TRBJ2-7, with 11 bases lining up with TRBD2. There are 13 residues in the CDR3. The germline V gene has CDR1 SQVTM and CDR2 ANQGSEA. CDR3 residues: CGSTSGGYNEQYF. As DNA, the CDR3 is TGCGGCTCTACTAGCGGGGGTTACAATGAGCAGTACTTC.

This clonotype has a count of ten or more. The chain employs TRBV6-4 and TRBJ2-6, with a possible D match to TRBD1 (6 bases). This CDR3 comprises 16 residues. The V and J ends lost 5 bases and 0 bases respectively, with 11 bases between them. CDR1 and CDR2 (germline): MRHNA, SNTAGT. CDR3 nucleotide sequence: TGTGCCAGCAGTCCCACAGGGTCCTCTGGGGCCAACGTCCTGACTTTC. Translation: CASSPTGSSGANVLTF.

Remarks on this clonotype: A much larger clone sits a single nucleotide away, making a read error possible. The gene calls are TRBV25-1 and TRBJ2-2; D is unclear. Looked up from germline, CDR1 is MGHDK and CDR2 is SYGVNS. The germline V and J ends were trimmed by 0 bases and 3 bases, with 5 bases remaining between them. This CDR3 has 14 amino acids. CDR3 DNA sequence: TGTGCCAGCAGTGAATACACGGACACCGGGGAGCTGTTTTTT. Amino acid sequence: CASSEYTDTGELFF.

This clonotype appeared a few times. The CDR3 spells CASSWATPSTDTQYF. In DNA, the CDR3 is TGTGCCAGCAGCTGGGCTACCCCTAGCACAGATACGCAGTATTTT. This chain uses TRBV5-4 with TRBJ2-3; D gene unclear. Germline CDR1 reads SGHNT; CDR2 reads YYREEE (reference sequence). The CDR3 totals 15 residues. The germline V and J ends were trimmed by 3 bases and 0 bases, with 11 bases remaining between them.

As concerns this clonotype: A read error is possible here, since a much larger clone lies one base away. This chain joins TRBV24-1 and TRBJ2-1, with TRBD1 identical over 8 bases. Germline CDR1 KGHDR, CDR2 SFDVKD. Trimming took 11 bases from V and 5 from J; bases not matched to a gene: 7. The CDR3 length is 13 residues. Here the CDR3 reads CAIRDRWNNEQFF. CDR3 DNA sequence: TGTGCCATCCGGGACAGGTGGAACAATGAGCAGTTCTTC.

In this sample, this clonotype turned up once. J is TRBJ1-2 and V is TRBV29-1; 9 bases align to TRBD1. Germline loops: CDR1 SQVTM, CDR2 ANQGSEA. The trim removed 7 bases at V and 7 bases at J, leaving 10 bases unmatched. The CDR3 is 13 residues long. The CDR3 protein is CSDEQGAIGGYTF. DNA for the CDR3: TGCAGCGACGAACAGGGGGCCATTGGTGGCTACACCTTC.

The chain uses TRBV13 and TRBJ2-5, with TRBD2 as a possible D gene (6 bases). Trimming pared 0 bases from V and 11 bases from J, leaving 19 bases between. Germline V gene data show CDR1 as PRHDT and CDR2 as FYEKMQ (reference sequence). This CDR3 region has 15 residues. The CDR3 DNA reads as TGTGCCAGCAGCTTAGGCGGGGGAGGAGCGTACGGGCAGTACTTC. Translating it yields CASSLGGGGAYGQYF.